The sample holds a few counts of the clone carrying this T cell receptor (beta chain). The antigen is undetermined. This sample is part of a study of CD8 T cells in ankylosing spondylitis. This CDR3 comprises 13 residues. Trimming pared 0 bases from V and 6 bases from J, leaving 8 bases between. Preparation of TCR beta libraries was done by quantitative 5'-RACE with molecular barcodes. TCRdb itself ran the 5' RACE reads through MiXCR, one entry per CDR3 protein. Of 670,000 or so distinct CDR3 sequences in the sample, around 20% were seen once. Study-level findings and limits: Blood from ankylosing spondylitis patients appeared to carry a characteristic roughly 8-variant TCR beta motif. Peripheral blood held disease-linked clones only at relatively low frequency, and these were CD8+.

The receptor comes from a male donor with ankylosing spondylitis. Sequencing used blood, either unsorted or a sorted T cell fraction (not recorded which). The chain combines TRBV12-3 or TRBV12-4 with TRBJ1-2; D remains ambiguous. CDR3 in DNA: TGTGCCAGCAGTTTAGCGCTGGGAAATGGCTACACCTTC. Its protein product is CASSLALGNGYTF.